Given below is one T cell receptor beta chain in context. The target antigen is unknown. A sample-barcoded 5' primer and a J-beta primer mix were used in a second PCR of roughly 7 to 11 cycles. TCRdb reanalysed the 5' RACE reads using MiXCR and keeps one entry per CDR3 protein. In the table there are about 840,000 distinct CDR3 sequences, almost 30% of which are singletons. Isolated PBMCs totaled at least 7 million in each sample. This entry comes from a study of blood T cells in healthy people across ages. The CDR3 extends over 14 amino acids. The V gene lost 2 bases and the J gene lost 12 bases, with 17 bases spanning the gap. Germline V gene sequence: CDR1 MNHEY, CDR2 SVGAGI. Study-wide results and caveats: Since the PBMCs were unsorted, naive and antigen-experienced cells could not be conclusively compared.

The same sample was also used in a study of T cells of mothers and their children.

This chain connects TRBV6-5 to TRBJ2-1, with D unresolved. The receptor was derived from a woman aged 40 to 50 in good health. The sample taken for sequencing was blood. The CDR3 loop reads CASSYTPRRNGQFF. In nucleotides, the CDR3 is TGTGCCAGCAGTTACACACCCCGAAGGAACGGGCAGTTCTTC.